This TCR beta chain was obtained from a study of shared clonotypes between healthy human individuals. This clone showed up just once. All participating donors were Caucasian adults from Nashville, Tennessee. Into CD45RA+ naive and CD45RA-negative memory subsets, the CD4+ cells were split. Trimming pared 7 bases from V and 4 bases from J, leaving 14 bases between. This CDR3 contains 15 residues. The germline gives CDR1 MNHEY, CDR2 SMNVEV (reference sequence). Generated by immunoSEQ multiplex PCR, the TCRdb table keeps only in-frame clones and is missing some. The sample lists around 980,000 clones, around 78% occurring once.

The V call is TRBV27, the J call TRBJ2-6, with no clear D. The material sequenced was memory CD4+ T cells from PBMCs. Subset meaning: CD45RA-negative fraction. This TCR was sampled from a man aged 18 to 29 in good health. Some clones in this sample may be carry-over from other donors' samples. The CDR3 nucleotides read TGTGCCAGCACTCCCCTAGGAACCGGGGCCAACGTCCTGACTTTC. Translating it yields CASTPLGTGANVLTF.